This TCR beta chain was recovered during a study of identical twins. Whole-study results and caveats: Within beta out-of-frame sequences, the excess sharing observed between twins was weaker. Modeled out-of-frame TCR alpha sharing in monozygotic twins fell below observed levels. Analyses based on zero insertions could be partly confounded by invariant MAIT and iNKT cells.

A universal primer site arose from template switching, and cDNA bore unique molecular identifiers. TCRdb re-derived calls from the 5' RACE reads in MiXCR, one entry per CDR3 protein. The table has roughly 1.6 million distinct CDR3 sequences, about 32% seen once. The J segment lost 1 base and the V segment lost 2 bases, leaving 0 bases of the junction unmatched. There are 14 residues in the CDR3. Germline values: CDR1 ENHRY, CDR2 SYGVKD. Remarks on this clonotype: What it binds is not known.

The TCR sequence derives from a newborn girl in good health. V and J are TRBV10-3 and TRBJ2-3, with 7 bases matching TRBD2. Sequenced: cord blood. The CDR3 here is CAISEAGGTDTQYF. DNA of the CDR3: TGTGCCATCAGTGAGGCGGGAGGCACAGATACGCAGTATTTT.